A selection of T cell receptor beta chains follows, all from one sample in a study of CD8 T cells in ankylosing spondylitis. TCRdb ran MiXCR on the 5' RACE reads and lists one entry per CDR3 protein. Here the sample spans approximately 9,000 distinct CDR3 sequences, 3% to 4% being singletons. Sequencing was performed on blood, either unsorted or a sorted T cell fraction (not recorded which). Receptors originate from a female donor with ankylosing spondylitis or in good health (not recorded which). Each CDR3 is given with its conserved first and last residue. The D gene is left open where the match is weak. Clone size is not always given. Where it is, it says once, few, many or a class for expanded clones.

J gene | V gene | D gene | CDR3 length | clone size | CDR3 DNA | CDR3 protein
TRBJ1-1 | TRBV9 | TRBD1 | 15 | many | TGTGCCAGCAGCGCGGGGGGACAGATGAACACTGAAGCTTTCTTT | CASSAGGQMNTEAFF
TRBJ1-2 | TRBV9 | - | 14 | many | TGTGCCAGCAGCCCGCTTGGGAGCGGTAGGGGCTACACCTTC | CASSPLGSGRGYTF
TRBJ1-3 | TRBV9 | TRBD1 | 16 | - | TGTGCCAGCAGCGAGGACAGGGGCGACTCTGGAAACACCATATATTTT | CASSEDRGDSGNTIYF
TRBJ1-1 | TRBV9 | TRBD1 | 13 | many | TGTGCCAGCAGCGTAGACAGGGGGCCTGAAGCTTTCTTT | CASSVDRGPEAFF
TRBJ1-1 | TRBV9 | TRBD1 | 14 | - | TGTGCCAGCAGCGTAGGGGGACAGGACACTGAAGCTTTCTTT | CASSVGGQDTEAFF
TRBJ2-7 | TRBV9 | - | 12 | few | TGTGCCAGCAGCAATTACGGCTACGAGCAGTACTTC | CASSNYGYEQYF
TRBJ2-7 | TRBV9 | TRBD1 | 14 | medium-sized | TGTGCCAGCAGCGCCACAGGGGGAAGCTACGAGCAGTACTTC | CASSATGGSYEQYF
TRBJ2-1 | TRBV9 | - | 16 | many | TGTGCCAGCAACCCCGGTGGAGCTAGCTCCTACAATGAGCAGTTCTTC | CASNPGGASSYNEQFF
TRBJ2-5 | TRBV9 | - | 13 | medium-sized | TGTGCCAGCAGCGTAGAGGGCGAACAGACCCAGTACTTC | CASSVEGEQTQYF
TRBJ1-2 | TRBV9 | - | 15 | few | TGTGCCAGCAGCGTAGCCCGCGGGGGAGACTATGGCTACACCTTC | CASSVARGGDYGYTF
TRBJ1-5 | TRBV9 | - | 14 | many | TGTGCCAGCAGCGTAGGACAGCCAAATCAGCCCCAGCATTTT | CASSVGQPNQPQHF
TRBJ2-5 | TRBV9 | TRBD1 | 16 | many | TGTGCCAGCAGCCCAAGGACCGGGACAGGGGGGGAGACCCAGTACTTC | CASSPRTGTGGETQYF
TRBJ2-2 | TRBV9 | - | 14 | many | TGTGCCAGCAGCGTAGCTACGACGGCCGGGGAGCTGTTTTTT | CASSVATTAGELFF
TRBJ1-2 | TRBV9 | TRBD1 | 13 | many | TGTGCCAGCAGCGATGACAGGGGGCGAGGCTACACCTTC | CASSDDRGRGYTF
TRBJ2-7 | TRBV9 | TRBD1 | 15 | - | TGTGCCAGCAGCAAGCGGACAGGGAACTTCTACGAGCAGTACTTC | CASSKRTGNFYEQYF
TRBJ2-1 | TRBV9 | TRBD1 | 17 | medium-sized | TGTGCCAGCAGCGTATCTTTGGGACAGGGGCTTGACAATGAGCAGTTCTTC | CASSVSLGQGLDNEQFF
TRBJ1-5 | TRBV9 | TRBD1 | 15 | medium-sized | TGTGCCAGCAGCGCGACAGGGGCCAGCAATCAGCCCCAGCATTTT | CASSATGASNQPQHF
TRBJ1-3 | TRBV9 | - | 16 | many | TGTGCCAGCAGCCCCCGGGACGTGAGCTCTGGAAACACCATATATTTT | CASSPRDVSSGNTIYF
TRBJ1-1 | TRBV9 | - | 15 | many | TGTGCCAGCAGCGTAGCAGCGGATATGAACACTGAAGCTTTCTTT | CASSVAADMNTEAFF
TRBJ1-1 | TRBV9 | - | 14 | medium-sized | TGTGCCAGCAGCGTAGGGTCAGGGAACACTGAAGCTTTCTTT | CASSVGSGNTEAFF
TRBJ2-1 | TRBV9 | - | 16 | large | TGTGCCAGCAGCGCAGACGGTCGCCCGACTGTGGGGAAGCAGTTCTTC | CASSADGRPTVGKQFF
TRBJ2-7 | TRBV9 | TRBD2 | 17 | many | TGTGCCAGCAGCGCTGGGTCAGGACTAGCGGGTCCTTACGAGCAGTACTTC | CASSAGSGLAGPYEQYF
TRBJ2-1 | TRBV9 | - | 15 | many | TGTGCCAGCAGCCCCCGCCTGAGCTCCTACAATGAGCAGTTCTTC | CASSPRLSSYNEQFF
TRBJ2-3 | TRBV9 | - | 16 | many | TGTGCCAGCAGCGTAGCGGGGGCGATAAGCACAGATACGCAGTATTTT | CASSVAGAISTDTQYF
TRBJ2-1 | TRBV9 | TRBD2 | 17 | - | TGTGCCAGCAGCGTAGTGGGGCGGGGGGCGACCCACAATGAGCAGTTCTTC | CASSVVGRGATHNEQFF
TRBJ2-1 | TRBV9 | - | 15 | many | TGTGCCAGCAGCGTAGGTTGGAGCTCCTACAATGAGCAGTTCTTC | CASSVGWSSYNEQFF
TRBJ2-1 | TRBV9 | - | 16 | few | TGTGCCAGCAGCGTAGCCCCGGACTCTCAATACAATGAGCAGTTCTTC | CASSVAPDSQYNEQFF
TRBJ2-2 | TRBV9 | - | 14 | medium-sized | TGTGCCAGCAAAGGAGGGTTATCCACCGGGGAGCTGTTTTTT | CASKGGLSTGELFF
TRBJ2-7 | TRBV9 | - | 13 | many | TGTGCCAGCAGCCCCGACGGAATATACGAGCAGTACTTC | CASSPDGIYEQYF
TRBJ2-3 | TRBV9 | TRBD1 | 15 | many | TGTGCCAGCAGCGTAGGACAGGGTGGTACAGATACGCAGTATTTT | CASSVGQGGTDTQYF
TRBJ2-1 | TRBV9 | - | 16 | - | TGTGCCAGCAGCGTAAGGGGGGGGAGCTCCTACAATGAGCAGTTCTTC | CASSVRGGSSYNEQFF
TRBJ1-2 | TRBV9 | TRBD1 | 15 | many | TGTGCCAGCAGCGTGGAGACAGGGTCGAGAGATGGCTACACCTTC | CASSVETGSRDGYTF
TRBJ2-3 | TRBV9 | - | 16 | - | TGTGCCAGCAGCGGGCACAGGGGAGGTGGCACAGATACGCAGTATTTT | CASSGHRGGGTDTQYF
TRBJ2-5 | TRBV9 | - | 13 | - | TGTGCCAGCAGCGAAGGGGGAGTGGAGACCCAGTACTTC | CASSEGGVETQYF
TRBJ1-2 | TRBV9 | TRBD1 | 14 | medium-sized | TGTGCCAGCAGCGTAGGACAGGGGGTCTATGGCTACACCTTC | CASSVGQGVYGYTF
TRBJ1-2 | TRBV9 | - | 12 | many | TGTGCCAGCAGCATCGGGGTATATGGCTACACCTTC | CASSIGVYGYTF
TRBJ2-5 | TRBV9 | TRBD1 | 17 | many | TGTGCCAGCAGCCCTCGGACAGGTCAGGTCGGTTATGAGACCCAGTACTTC | CASSPRTGQVGYETQYF
TRBJ1-6 | TRBV9 | - | 14 | medium-sized | TGTGCCAGCAGCGGAGCAGGGCATAATTCACCCCTCCACTTT | CASSGAGHNSPLHF
TRBJ2-1 | TRBV9 | TRBD1 | 14 | many | TGTGCCAGCAGCGTATCGAGACAGGGGAATGAGCAGTTCTTC | CASSVSRQGNEQFF
TRBJ2-7 | TRBV9 | - | 14 | medium-sized | TGTGCCAGCAGCGTAGCTGAGTCGGGGTTCGGGCGGTACTTC | CASSVAESGFGRYF
TRBJ1-1 | TRBV9 | - | 14 | many | TGTGCCAGCAGCGTAGGCAGGTCGAACACTGAAGCTTTCTTT | CASSVGRSNTEAFF
TRBJ2-7 | TRBV9 | - | 14 | many | TGTGCCAGCAGCGTGGAGACAGGTTGGGGGGAGCAGTACTTC | CASSVETGWGEQYF
TRBJ2-3 | TRBV9 | TRBD2 | 18 | many | TGTGCCAGCAGCGTAGATCCTAGCGGGGGGGAGAGCACAGATACGCAGTATTTT | CASSVDPSGGESTDTQYF
TRBJ1-1 | TRBV9 | - | 12 | medium-sized | TGTGCCAGCAACCCCCCTGGTACTGAAGCTTTCTTT | CASNPPGTEAFF
TRBJ2-7 | TRBV9 | TRBD2 | 16 | medium-sized | TGTGCCAGCAGCGTAGACCTAGCGGGGGGGACCTACGAGCAGTACTTC | CASSVDLAGGTYEQYF
TRBJ2-3 | TRBV9 | - | 16 | many | TGTGCCAGCAGCGTTAGGGCCCAGCCCCTCGCAGATACGCAGTATTTT | CASSVRAQPLADTQYF
TRBJ1-1 | TRBV9 | - | 17 | medium-sized | TGTGCCAGCAGCTTATACCGGGGGATAACCATGAACACTGAAGCTTTCTTT | CASSLYRGITMNTEAFF